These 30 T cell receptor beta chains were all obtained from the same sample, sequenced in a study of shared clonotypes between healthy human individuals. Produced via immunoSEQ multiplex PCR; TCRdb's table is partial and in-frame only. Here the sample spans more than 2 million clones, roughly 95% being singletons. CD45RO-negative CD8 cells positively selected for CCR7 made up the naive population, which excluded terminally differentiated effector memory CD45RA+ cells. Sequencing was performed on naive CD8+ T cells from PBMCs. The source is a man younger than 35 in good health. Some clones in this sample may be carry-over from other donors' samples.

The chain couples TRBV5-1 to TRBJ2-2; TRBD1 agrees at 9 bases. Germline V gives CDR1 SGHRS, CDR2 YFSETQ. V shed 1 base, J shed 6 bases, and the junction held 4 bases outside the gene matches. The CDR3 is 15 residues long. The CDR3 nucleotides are TGCGCCAGCAGCTTGACAGGGGGCGGACCCGGGGAGCTGTTTTTT. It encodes CASSLTGGGPGELFF.

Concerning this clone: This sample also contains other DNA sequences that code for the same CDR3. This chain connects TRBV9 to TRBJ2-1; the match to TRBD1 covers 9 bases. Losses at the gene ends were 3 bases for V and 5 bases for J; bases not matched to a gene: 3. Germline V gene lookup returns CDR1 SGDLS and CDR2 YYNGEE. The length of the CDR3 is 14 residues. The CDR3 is CASSAGQGDNEQFF. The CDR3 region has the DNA TGTGCCAGCAGCGCGGGACAGGGCGACAATGAGCAGTTCTTC.

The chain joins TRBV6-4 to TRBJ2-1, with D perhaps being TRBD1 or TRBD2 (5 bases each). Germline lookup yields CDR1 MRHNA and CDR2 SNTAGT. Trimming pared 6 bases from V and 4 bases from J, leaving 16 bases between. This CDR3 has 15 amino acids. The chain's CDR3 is CASSPWGSGYNEQFF. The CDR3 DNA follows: TGTGCCAGCAGCCCTTGGGGGAGTGGGTACAATGAGCAGTTCTTC.

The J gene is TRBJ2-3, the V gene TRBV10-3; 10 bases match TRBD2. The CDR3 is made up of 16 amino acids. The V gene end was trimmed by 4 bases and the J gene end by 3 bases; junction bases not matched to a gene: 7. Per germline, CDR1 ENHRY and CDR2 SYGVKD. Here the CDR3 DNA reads TGTGCCATCAGTGGAAGCGGGAGGGCCGTGACAGATACGCAGTATTTT. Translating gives CAISGSGRAVTDTQYF.

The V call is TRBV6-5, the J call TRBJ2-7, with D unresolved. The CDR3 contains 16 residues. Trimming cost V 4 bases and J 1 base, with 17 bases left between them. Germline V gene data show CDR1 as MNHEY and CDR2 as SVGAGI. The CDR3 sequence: CASSSLDGLMSYEQYF. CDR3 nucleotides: TGTGCCAGCAGTTCCCTCGACGGTTTGATGTCCTACGAGCAGTACTTC.

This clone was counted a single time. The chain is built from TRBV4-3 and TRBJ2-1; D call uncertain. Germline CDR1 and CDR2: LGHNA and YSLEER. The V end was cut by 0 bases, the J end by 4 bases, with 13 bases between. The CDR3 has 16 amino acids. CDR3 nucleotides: TGCGCCAGCAGCCAAGACCCCTGGGTACAATACAATGAGCAGTTCTTC. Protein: CASSQDPWVQYNEQFF.

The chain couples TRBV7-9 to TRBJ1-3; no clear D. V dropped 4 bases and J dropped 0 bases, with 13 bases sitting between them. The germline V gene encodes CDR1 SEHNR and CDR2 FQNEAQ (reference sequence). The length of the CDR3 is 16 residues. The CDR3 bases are TGTGCCAGCAGCTCCCCTGGACCCCTCTCTGGAAACACCATATATTTT. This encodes CASSSPGPLSGNTIYF. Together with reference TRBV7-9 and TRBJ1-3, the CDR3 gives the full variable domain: DTGVSQNPRHKITKRGQNVTFRCDPISEHNRLYWYRQTLGQGPEFLTYFQNEAQLEKSRLLSDRFSAERPKGSFSTLEIQRTEQGDSAMYLCASSSPGPLSGNTIYFGEGSWLTVV.

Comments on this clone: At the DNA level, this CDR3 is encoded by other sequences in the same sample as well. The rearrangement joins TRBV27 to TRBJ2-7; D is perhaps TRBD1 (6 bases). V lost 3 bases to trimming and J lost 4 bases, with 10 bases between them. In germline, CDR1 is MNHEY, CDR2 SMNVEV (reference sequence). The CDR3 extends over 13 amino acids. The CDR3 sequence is CASSLGHSYEQYF. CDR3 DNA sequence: TGTGCCAGCAGTTTGGGACATTCTTACGAGCAGTACTTC.

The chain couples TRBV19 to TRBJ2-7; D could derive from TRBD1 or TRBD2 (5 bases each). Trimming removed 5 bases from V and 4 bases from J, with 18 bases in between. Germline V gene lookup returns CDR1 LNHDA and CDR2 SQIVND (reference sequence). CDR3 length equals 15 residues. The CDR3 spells CASSALWGEGYEQYF. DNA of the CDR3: TGTGCCAGTAGTGCCCTCTGGGGAGAGGGGTACGAGCAGTACTTC.

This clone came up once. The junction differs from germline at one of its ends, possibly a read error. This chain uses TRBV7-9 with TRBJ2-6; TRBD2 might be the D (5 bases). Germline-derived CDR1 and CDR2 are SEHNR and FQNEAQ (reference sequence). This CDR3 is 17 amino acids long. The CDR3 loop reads CASSARTGTSEANVLTF. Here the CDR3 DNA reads TGTGCCAGCAGCGCTAGGACGGGAACCTCTGAGGCCAACGTCCTGACTTTC.

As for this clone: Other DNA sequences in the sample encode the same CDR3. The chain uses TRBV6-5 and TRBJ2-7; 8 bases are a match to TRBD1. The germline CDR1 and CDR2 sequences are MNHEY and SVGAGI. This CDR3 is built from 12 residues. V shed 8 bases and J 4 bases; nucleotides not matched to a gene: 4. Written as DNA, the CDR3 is TGTGCCAGCTCCGACAGGGGTTACGAGCAGTACTTC. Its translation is CASSDRGYEQYF.

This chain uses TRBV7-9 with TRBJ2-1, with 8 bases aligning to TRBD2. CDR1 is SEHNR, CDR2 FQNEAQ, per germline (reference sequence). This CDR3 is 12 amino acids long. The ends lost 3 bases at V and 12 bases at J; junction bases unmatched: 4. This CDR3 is CASSLGREGQFF. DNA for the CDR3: TGTGCCAGCAGCTTGGGACGGGAGGGGCAGTTCTTC.

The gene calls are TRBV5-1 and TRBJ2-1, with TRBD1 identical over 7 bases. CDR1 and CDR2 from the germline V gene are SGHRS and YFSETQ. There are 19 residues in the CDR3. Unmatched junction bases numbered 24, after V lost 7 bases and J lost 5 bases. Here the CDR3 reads CASSIPTGSTTLGNNEQFF. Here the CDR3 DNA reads TGCGCCAGCTCGATCCCGACAGGGAGTACGACGTTAGGAAACAATGAGCAGTTCTTC.

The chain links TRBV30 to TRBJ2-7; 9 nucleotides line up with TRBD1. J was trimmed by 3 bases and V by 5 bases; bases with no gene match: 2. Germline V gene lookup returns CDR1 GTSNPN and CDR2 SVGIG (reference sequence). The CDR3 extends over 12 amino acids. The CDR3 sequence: CAWGTGLYEQYF. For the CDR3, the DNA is TGTGCCTGGGGGACAGGGCTCTACGAGCAGTACTTC.

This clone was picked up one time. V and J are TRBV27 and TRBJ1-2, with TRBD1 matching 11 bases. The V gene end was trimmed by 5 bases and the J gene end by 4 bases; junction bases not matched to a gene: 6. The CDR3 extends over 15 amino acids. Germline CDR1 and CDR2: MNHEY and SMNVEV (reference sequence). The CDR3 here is CASSPGTGGSYGYTF. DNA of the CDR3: TGTGCCAGCAGTCCCGGGACAGGGGGAAGCTATGGCTACACCTTC.

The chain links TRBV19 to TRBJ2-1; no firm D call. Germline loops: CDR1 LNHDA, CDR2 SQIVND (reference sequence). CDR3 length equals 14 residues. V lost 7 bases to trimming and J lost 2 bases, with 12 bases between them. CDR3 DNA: TGTGCCAGTACGGCAAGTAGAACCTACAATGAGCAGTTCTTC. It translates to CASTASRTYNEQFF.

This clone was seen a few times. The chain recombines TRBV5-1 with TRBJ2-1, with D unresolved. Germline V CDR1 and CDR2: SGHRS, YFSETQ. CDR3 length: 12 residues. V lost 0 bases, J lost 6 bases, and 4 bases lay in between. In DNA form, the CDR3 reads TGCGCCAGCAGCTTGGCCGTCAATGAGCAGTTCTTC. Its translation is CASSLAVNEQFF. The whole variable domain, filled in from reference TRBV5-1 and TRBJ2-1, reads KAGVTQTPRYLIKTRGQQVTLSCSPISGHRSVSWYQQTPGQGLQFLFEYFSETQRNKGNFPGRFSGRQFSNSRSEMNVSTLELGDSALYLCASSLAVNEQFFGPGTRLTVL.

CDR3 loop: CASRKDRGITEAFF. The CDR3 DNA reads as TGTGCCAGCAGGAAAGACAGGGGGATCACTGAAGCTTTCTTT. The chain is built from TRBV28 and TRBJ1-1, with 9 bases matching TRBD1. This CDR3 region has 14 residues. With V trimmed by 6 bases and J by 4 bases, 6 bases remained unmatched. Germline values: CDR1 MDHEN, CDR2 SYDVKM.

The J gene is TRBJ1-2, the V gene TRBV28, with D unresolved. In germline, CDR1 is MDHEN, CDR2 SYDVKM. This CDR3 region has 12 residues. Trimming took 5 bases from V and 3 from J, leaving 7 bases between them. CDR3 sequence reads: CASSTGYYGYTF. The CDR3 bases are TGTGCCAGCAGTACGGGTTACTATGGCTACACCTTC.

The CDR3 nucleotides are TGTGCCACCGGCATAGACAGGGGGCGCGGCACTGAAGCTTTCTTT. This sequence encodes CATGIDRGRGTEAFF. The rearrangement links TRBV15 to TRBJ1-1, with 10 bases identical to TRBD1. Losses at the gene ends were 8 bases for V and 4 bases for J; bases not matched to a gene: 10. The CDR3 covers 15 residues. The germline V gene encodes CDR1 LNHNV and CDR2 YYDKDF (reference sequence).

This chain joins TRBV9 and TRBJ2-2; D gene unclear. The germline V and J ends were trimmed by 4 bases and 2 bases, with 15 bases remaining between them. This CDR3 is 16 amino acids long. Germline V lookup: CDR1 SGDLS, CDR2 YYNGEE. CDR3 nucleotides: TGTGCCAGCAGCCCCGTGGGTAGTGGAAACACCGGGGAGCTGTTTTTT. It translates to CASSPVGSGNTGELFF.

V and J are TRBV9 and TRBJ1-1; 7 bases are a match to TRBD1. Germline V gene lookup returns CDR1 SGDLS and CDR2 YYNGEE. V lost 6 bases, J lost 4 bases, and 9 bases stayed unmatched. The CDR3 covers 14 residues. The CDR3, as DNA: TGTGCCAGCACCCCAGGGGGGTCCCCCACTGAAGCTTTCTTT. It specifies CASTPGGSPTEAFF.

The CDR3 coding sequence is TGTGCCAGCAGCCCCCTCGTAACAGATACGCAGTATTTT. Translation: CASSPLVTDTQYF. The V call is TRBV28, the J call TRBJ2-3; D is ambiguous. CDR3 length: 13 amino acids. Trimming left V 6 bases short and J 3 bases short, with 10 bases between. From germline, CDR1 is MDHEN and CDR2 SYDVKM.

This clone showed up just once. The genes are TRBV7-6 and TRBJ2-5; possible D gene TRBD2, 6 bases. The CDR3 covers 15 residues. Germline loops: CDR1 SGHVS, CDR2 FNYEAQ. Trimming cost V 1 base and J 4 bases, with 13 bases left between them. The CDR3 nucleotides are TGTGCCAGCAGCTTAGACGGGAGCGACGGAGAGACCCAGTACTTC. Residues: CASSLDGSDGETQYF.

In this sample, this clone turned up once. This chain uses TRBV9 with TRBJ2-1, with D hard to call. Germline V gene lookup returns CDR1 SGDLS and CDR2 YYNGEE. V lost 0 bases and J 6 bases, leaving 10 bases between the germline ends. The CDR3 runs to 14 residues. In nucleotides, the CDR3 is TGTGCCAGCAGCGTAGGGGCCGCCTCCAATGAGCAGTTCTTC. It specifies CASSVGAASNEQFF.

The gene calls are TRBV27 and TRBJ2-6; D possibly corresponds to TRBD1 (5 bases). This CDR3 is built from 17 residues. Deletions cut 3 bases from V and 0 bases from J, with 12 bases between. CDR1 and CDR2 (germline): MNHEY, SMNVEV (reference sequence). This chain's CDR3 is CASSLAYRGSGANVLTF. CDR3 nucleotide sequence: TGTGCCAGCAGTTTGGCTTATAGGGGCTCTGGGGCCAACGTCCTGACTTTC.

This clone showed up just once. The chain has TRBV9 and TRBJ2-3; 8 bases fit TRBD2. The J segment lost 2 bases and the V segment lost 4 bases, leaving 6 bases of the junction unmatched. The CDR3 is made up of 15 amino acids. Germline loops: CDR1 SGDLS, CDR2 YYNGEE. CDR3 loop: CASSREGGTTDTQYF. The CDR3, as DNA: TGTGCCAGCAGCCGGGAGGGGGGGACCACAGATACGCAGTATTTT.

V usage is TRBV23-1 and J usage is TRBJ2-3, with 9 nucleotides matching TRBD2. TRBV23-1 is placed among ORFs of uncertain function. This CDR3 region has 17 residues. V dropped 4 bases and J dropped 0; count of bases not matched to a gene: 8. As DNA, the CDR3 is TGCGCCAGCAGTCCGTTCGTAGCGGGAGCTAGCACAGATACGCAGTATTTT. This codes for CASSPFVAGASTDTQYF.

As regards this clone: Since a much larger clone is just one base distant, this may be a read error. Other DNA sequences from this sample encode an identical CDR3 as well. The CDR3: CASSLGEQPQHF. Here the CDR3 DNA reads TGTGCCAGCAGCTTAGGGGAACAGCCCCAGCATTTT. The V and J genes are TRBV7-8 and TRBJ1-5; D not resolved. This CDR3 contains 12 residues. From germline, CDR1 is SGHVS and CDR2 FQNEAQ. V dropped 1 base and J dropped 7 bases, with 5 bases sitting between them.

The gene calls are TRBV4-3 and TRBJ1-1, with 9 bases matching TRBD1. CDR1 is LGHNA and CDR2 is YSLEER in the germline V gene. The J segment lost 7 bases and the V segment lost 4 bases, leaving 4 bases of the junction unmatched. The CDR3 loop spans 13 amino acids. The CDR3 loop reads CASSPTGGSEAFF. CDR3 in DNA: TGCGCCAGCAGCCCTACAGGGGGCAGTGAAGCTTTCTTT.